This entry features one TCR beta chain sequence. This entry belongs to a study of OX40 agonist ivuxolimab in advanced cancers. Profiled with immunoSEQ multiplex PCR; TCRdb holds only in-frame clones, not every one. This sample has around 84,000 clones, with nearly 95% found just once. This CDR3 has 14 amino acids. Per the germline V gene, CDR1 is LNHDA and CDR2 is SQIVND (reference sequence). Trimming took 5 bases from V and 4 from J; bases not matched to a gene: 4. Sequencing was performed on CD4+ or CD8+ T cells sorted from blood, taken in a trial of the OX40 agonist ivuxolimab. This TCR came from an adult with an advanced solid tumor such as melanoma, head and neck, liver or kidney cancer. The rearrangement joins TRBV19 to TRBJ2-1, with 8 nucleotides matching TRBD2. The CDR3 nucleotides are TGTGCCAGTAGTTTGCGACTAGCGTACAATGAGCAGTTCTTC. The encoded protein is CASSLRLAYNEQFF.